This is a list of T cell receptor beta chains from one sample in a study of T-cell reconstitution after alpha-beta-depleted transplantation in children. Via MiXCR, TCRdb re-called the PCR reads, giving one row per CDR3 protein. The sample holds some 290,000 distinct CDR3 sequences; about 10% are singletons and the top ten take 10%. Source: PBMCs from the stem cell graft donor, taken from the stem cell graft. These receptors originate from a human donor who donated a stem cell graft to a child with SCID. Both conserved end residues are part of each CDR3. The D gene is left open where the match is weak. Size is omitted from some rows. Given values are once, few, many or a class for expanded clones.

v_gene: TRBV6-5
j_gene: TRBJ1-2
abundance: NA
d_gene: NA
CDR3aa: CASSYGRMKANYGYTF
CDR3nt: TGTGCCAGCAGTTACGGACGAATGAAAGCTAACTATGGCTACACCTTC

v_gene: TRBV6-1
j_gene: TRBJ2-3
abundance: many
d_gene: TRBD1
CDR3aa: CASGDRGQGDTQYF
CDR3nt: TGTGCCAGCGGGGACAGGGGGCAGGGAGATACGCAGTATTTT

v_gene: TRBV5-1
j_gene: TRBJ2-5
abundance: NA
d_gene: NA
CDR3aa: CASSLVSGQETQYF
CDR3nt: TGCGCCAGCAGCTTGGTGTCAGGGCAAGAGACCCAGTACTTC

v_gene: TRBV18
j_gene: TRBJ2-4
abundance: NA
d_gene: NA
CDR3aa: CASSQTAKNIQYF
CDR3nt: TGTGCCAGCTCACAGACAGCCAAAAACATTCAGTACTTC

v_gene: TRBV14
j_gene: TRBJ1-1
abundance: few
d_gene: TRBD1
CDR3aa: CASSRGQVMNTEAFF
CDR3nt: TGTGCCAGCAGCCGGGGACAGGTGATGAACACTGAAGCTTTCTTT

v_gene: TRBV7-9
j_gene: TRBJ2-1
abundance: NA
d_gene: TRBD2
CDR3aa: CASSKTSGTDNEQFF
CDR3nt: TGTGCCAGCAGCAAGACTAGCGGGACTGACAATGAGCAGTTCTTC

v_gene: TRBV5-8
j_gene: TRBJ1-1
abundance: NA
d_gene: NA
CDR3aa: CASISSLGLPEAFF
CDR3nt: TGTGCCAGCATCTCATCTCTGGGACTTCCCGAAGCTTTCTTT

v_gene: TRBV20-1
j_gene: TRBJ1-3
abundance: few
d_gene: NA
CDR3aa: CSAREGSLGGNTIYF
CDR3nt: TGCAGTGCTAGAGAGGGATCCTTGGGAGGAAACACCATATATTTT

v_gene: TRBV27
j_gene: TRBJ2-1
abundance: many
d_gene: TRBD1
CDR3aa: CASSLYQGAYNEQFF
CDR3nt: TGTGCCAGCAGTTTATACCAGGGGGCCTACAATGAGCAGTTCTTC

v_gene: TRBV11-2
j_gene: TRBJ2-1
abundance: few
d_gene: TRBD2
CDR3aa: CASSLGARQRGPYNEQFF
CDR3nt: TGTGCCAGCAGCTTAGGTGCCCGACAGCGGGGGCCCTACAATGAGCAGTTCTTC

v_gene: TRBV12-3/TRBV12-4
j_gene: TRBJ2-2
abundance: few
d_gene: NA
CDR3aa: CASNPGRNTGELFF
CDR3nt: TGTGCCAGCAACCCGGGCCGAAACACCGGGGAGCTGTTTTTT

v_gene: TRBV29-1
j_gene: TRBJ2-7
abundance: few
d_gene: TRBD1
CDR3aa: CSVARDRGISEQYF
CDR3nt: TGCAGCGTTGCCCGGGACAGGGGAATTAGCGAGCAGTACTTC